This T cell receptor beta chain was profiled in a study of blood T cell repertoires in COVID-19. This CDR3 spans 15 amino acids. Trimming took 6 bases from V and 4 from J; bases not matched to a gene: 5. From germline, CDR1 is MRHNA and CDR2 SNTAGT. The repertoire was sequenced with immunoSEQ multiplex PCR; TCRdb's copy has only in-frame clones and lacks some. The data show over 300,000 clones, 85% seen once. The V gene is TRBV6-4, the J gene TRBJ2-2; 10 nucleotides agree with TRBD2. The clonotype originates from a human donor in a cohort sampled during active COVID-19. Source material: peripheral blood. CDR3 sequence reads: CASRPSGGGTGELFF. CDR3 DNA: TGTGCCAGCAGGCCTAGCGGGGGTGGCACCGGGGAGCTGTTTTTT.